This T cell receptor beta chain was identified during a study of shared clonotypes between healthy human individuals. Generated by immunoSEQ multiplex PCR, the TCRdb table keeps only in-frame clones and is missing some. The sample comprises some 2,000,000 clones, roughly 95% of which are singletons, and 0.1% to 0.15% rests with the top ten. The CDR3 spans 14 residues. Germline CDR1 reads MGHRA; CDR2 reads YSYEKL. V lost 2 bases, J lost 7 bases, and 15 bases lay in between. Concerning this clone: The target antigen is unknown.

Among the donors, all were Caucasian adults who lived in Nashville, Tennessee. Study-wide results and limits: Non-shared clonotypes had lower generation probabilities than clonotypes shared by all four sorted-subset donors. Blood was the only sampled material, and tissue repertoires likely differ.

This chain joins TRBV4-1 and TRBJ2-7; no definite D call. The sample comprised naive CD4+ T cells sorted from blood. Indicated subset: CD45RA+ positively selected. The TCR sequence derives from a man between 18 and 35 years old in good health. The CDR3 is CASSQPAAPREQYF. The DNA for the CDR3 is TGCGCCAGCAGCCAACCGGCGGCTCCAAGGGAGCAGTACTTC.